The 31 T cell receptor beta chains listed next were all sequenced from one sample in a study of blood T cells in healthy people across ages. Combining a sample-barcoded 5' primer with a J-beta primer mix, a second PCR ran for about 6 to 12 cycles. TCRdb redid the calling of the 5' RACE reads with MiXCR, one entry per CDR3 protein. The sample lists about 1,500,000 distinct CDR3 sequences, 28% occurring once. The sample was blood. All receptors come from a woman in her 30s in good health.

This clonotype has a single count. V usage is TRBV3-1 and J usage is TRBJ2-1; possible D gene TRBD2, 5 bases. The germline V gene has CDR1 LGHDT and CDR2 YNNKEL (reference sequence). V dropped 1 base and J dropped 10 bases, with 11 bases sitting between them. The CDR3 is 13 amino acids. The CDR3 here is CASSQGEREEQFF. The CDR3 bases are TGTGCCAGCAGCCAAGGGGAGCGTGAAGAGCAGTTCTTC.

In its sample, this clonotype was seen many times. The chain is built from TRBV27 and TRBJ2-1; no definite D call. V was trimmed by 0 bases and J by 10 bases, leaving 10 bases between them. The CDR3 runs to 13 residues. Germline loops: CDR1 MNHEY, CDR2 SMNVEV (reference sequence). CDR3 in DNA: TGTGCCAGCAGTTTATCGAGGTCGGCCGAGCAGTTCTTC. Its translation is CASSLSRSAEQFF.

The chain is built from TRBV28 and TRBJ2-5, with D possibly being TRBD2 (7 bases). The V gene lost 5 bases and the J gene lost 3 bases, with 19 bases spanning the gap. Germline CDR1 and CDR2: MDHEN and SYDVKM. This CDR3 is 16 amino acids long. The CDR3 DNA reads TGTGCCAGCAGTGTCGGACCGGGGGGACAAAAAGAGACCCAGTACTTC. This encodes CASSVGPGGQKETQYF.

The chain joins TRBV5-6 to TRBJ2-3; weak D call: TRBD2 (6 bases). Germline V gene sequence: CDR1 SGHDT, CDR2 YYEEEE. Trimming left V 3 bases short and J 4 bases short, with 12 bases between. The CDR3 is 14 amino acids. Written as DNA, the CDR3 is TGTGCCAGCAGCTGGGAGGCTCTGGCAGATACGCAGTATTTT. As protein: CASSWEALADTQYF. Looking up the rest from reference TRBV5-6 and TRBJ2-3 gives the full variable domain: DAGVTQSPTHLIKTRGQQVTLRCSPKSGHDTVSWYQQALGQGPQFIFQYYEEEERQRGNFPDRFSGHQFPNYSSELNVNALLLGDSALYLCASSWEALADTQYFGPGTRLTVL.

The V call is TRBV5-1, the J call TRBJ2-7, with TRBD2 matching 7 bases. The germline V gene encodes CDR1 SGHRS and CDR2 YFSETQ. Unmatched junction bases numbered 9, after V lost 3 bases and J lost 0 bases. The CDR3 runs 16 residues. This chain's CDR3 is CASSSPSGMSSYEQYF. CDR3 sequence (DNA): TGCGCCAGCAGCTCCCCAAGCGGGATGAGCTCCTACGAGCAGTACTTC.

For this clonotype: The junction does not match germline at one end; this may be a read error. The chain carries TRBV6-2 or TRBV6-3 and TRBJ2-1; D is unclear. Germline assignment: CDR1 MNHEY and CDR2 SVGEGT. This CDR3 region has 12 residues. The CDR3 sequence is CAGSDGYNEQFF. The CDR3 DNA is TGTGCCGGCAGTGACGGTTACAATGAGCAGTTCTTC.

The gene calls are TRBV6-5 and TRBJ2-7; the D call may be TRBD1 or TRBD2 (5 bases each). This CDR3 spans 14 amino acids. From germline, CDR1 is MNHEY and CDR2 SVGAGI. V lost 2 bases to trimming and J lost 3 bases, with 11 bases between them. DNA of the CDR3: TGTGCCAGCAGTTACCGGGACGGAGGCTACGAGCAGTACTTC. Protein product: CASSYRDGGYEQYF.

This clonotype was seen a handful of times. V is TRBV4-1 and J is TRBJ2-1; perhaps TRBD2 as D (7 bases). The ends were cut back, 0 bases at V and 4 bases at J, with 13 bases in the middle. Germline V CDR1 and CDR2: MGHRA, YSYEKL. This CDR3 has 16 amino acids. The CDR3 region is CASSQDRGAGYNEQFF. The DNA of the CDR3 is TGCGCCAGCAGCCAAGATCGGGGGGCGGGATACAATGAGCAGTTCTTC.

The genes are TRBV24-1 and TRBJ2-1; D perhaps matches TRBD2 (6 bases). CDR1 is KGHDR, CDR2 SFDVKD, per germline. The CDR3 has 14 amino acids. The V and J ends lost 0 bases and 8 bases respectively, with 10 bases between them. CDR3 sequence (DNA): TGTGCCACCAGTGATTTGAGTAGCGGTGATGAGCAGTTCTTC. Translated: CATSDLSSGDEQFF.

This clonotype has only a few counts. V gene TRBV6-6 combines with J gene TRBJ1-5; TRBD1 matches 11 bases. J was trimmed by 4 bases and V by 3 bases; bases with no gene match: 8. Germline CDR1 is MNHNY and CDR2 is SVGAGI (reference sequence). This CDR3 is 17 amino acids long. CDR3: CASSYPGQGDSNQPQHF. The DNA of the CDR3 is TGTGCCAGCAGTTATCCGGGACAGGGGGACTCTAATCAGCCCCAGCATTTT.

This clonotype was seen more than once but under ten times. This rearrangement joins TRBV7-2 to TRBJ1-5; 7 bases agree with TRBD1. The CDR3 is 16 amino acids. The ends lost 5 bases at V and 2 bases at J; junction bases unmatched: 9. CDR1 and CDR2 (germline): SGHTA, FQGNSA. The CDR3 coding sequence is TGTGCCAGCAGCCCTCGACAGGGCGGACGCAATCAGCCCCAGCATTTT. It translates to CASSPRQGGRNQPQHF.

The chain recombines TRBV7-2 with TRBJ1-1; a weak D match, TRBD1 (5 bases). The CDR3 is 13 residues long. The germline CDR1 and CDR2 sequences are SGHTA and FQGNSA. Trimming removed 6 bases at V and 3 bases at J, with 11 bases between. The CDR3 DNA reads TGTGCCAGCAGTAAAGAGGGGTACACTGAAGCTTTCTTT. As protein: CASSKEGYTEAFF. The variable domain in full, with the rest retrieved from reference TRBV7-2 and TRBJ1-1, is GAGVSQSPSNKVTEKGKDVELRCDPISGHTALYWYRQSLGQGLEFLIYFQGNSAPDKSGLPSDRFSAERTGGSVSTLTIQRTQQEDSAVYLCASSKEGYTEAFFGQGTRLTVV.

This clonotype was seen a handful of times. The chain uses TRBV7-9 and TRBJ1-2; D is ambiguous. The V gene's germline CDR1 is SEHNR and CDR2 FQNEAQ (reference sequence). V lost 3 bases, J lost 8 bases, and 22 bases lay in between. CDR3 length: 16 residues. CDR3 protein: CASSFEGFWGQVGYTF. CDR3 DNA sequence: TGTGCCAGCAGCTTCGAGGGTTTTTGGGGTCAGGTCGGCTACACCTTC.

There are a few counts of this clonotype. The rearrangement links TRBV7-2 to TRBJ1-1, with D tentatively TRBD1 (6 bases). CDR3 length equals 15 residues. V was cut by 2 bases and J by 0 bases, with 10 bases left in between. The germline V gene encodes CDR1 SGHTA and CDR2 FQGNSA. CDR3 amino acids: CASSLTNRVNTEAFF. In DNA, the CDR3 is TGTGCCAGCAGCTTAACGAACAGGGTGAACACTGAAGCTTTCTTT.

This clonotype was observed many times. The genes are TRBV4-1 and TRBJ2-7; D remains ambiguous. The CDR3 is 13 residues long. Germline loops: CDR1 MGHRA, CDR2 YSYEKL. Between the trimmed V and J ends, which lost 1 base and 4 bases, there was a span of 8 bases. The CDR3 DNA reads TGCGCCAGCAGCCAAGCTATAAATTACGAGCAGTACTTC. Its protein product is CASSQAINYEQYF.

This clonotype turned up a few times. This rearrangement joins TRBV5-1 to TRBJ2-3; D not certain. Looked up from germline, CDR1 is SGHRS and CDR2 is YFSETQ. The CDR3 is 13 amino acids. V was shortened by 2 bases and J by 5 bases, with 9 bases between the two germline ends. The CDR3 DNA sequence: TGCGCCAGCAGCTTTCAAGCCAAAGATACGCAGTATTTT. This codes for CASSFQAKDTQYF.

This clonotype was seen a few times. The rearrangement uses TRBV21-1 and TRBJ1-2; TRBD1, the table's D call, was not compared with the DNA. TRBV21-1 is an annotated pseudogene. The CDR3 sequence is 15 residues long. The CDR3 spells CASSLETGTNYDYTF. The CDR3 region has the DNA TGTGCCAGCAGCCTGGAGACAGGAACTAACTATGACTACACCTTC.

This CDR3 is CAIMGRDRGPYEQYF. The CDR3 nucleotides read TGTGCCATCATGGGGCGGGACAGGGGGCCGTACGAGCAGTACTTC. The genes are TRBV10-3 and TRBJ2-7; 12 bases fit TRBD1. Trimming removed 7 bases from V and 4 bases from J; junction bases left unmatched: 8. Germline assignment: CDR1 ENHRY and CDR2 SYGVKD. CDR3 size: 15 residues.

This clonotype came up many times. At one end, the junction sequence differs from germline, possibly due to a read error. This rearrangement joins TRBV11-2 to TRBJ1-1, with D maybe TRBD1 (5 bases). The CDR3 extends over 13 amino acids. Germline V gene data show CDR1 as SGHAT and CDR2 as FQNNGV. CDR3 in DNA: TGCGCCAGCAGCTTGGGGGGGACCACTGAAGCTTTCTTT. Its protein is CASSLGGTTEAFF.

This rearrangement joins TRBV3-1 to TRBJ1-2; D unresolved. CDR1 LGHDT and CDR2 YNNKEL come from the germline V gene (reference sequence). The CDR3 has 15 amino acids. The V gene lost 0 bases and the J gene lost 3 bases, with 11 bases spanning the gap. The CDR3 nucleotides read TGTGCCAGCAGCCAAGATTTAGCCACTTACTATGGCTACACCTTC. This codes for CASSQDLATYYGYTF.

The chain employs TRBV11-2 and TRBJ2-4; 7 bases are a match to TRBD2. The J call may be incorrect, as the DNA end agrees better with TRBJ2-7. The CDR3 covers 16 residues. Germline values: CDR1 SGHAT, CDR2 FQNNGV. CDR3 residues: CASSSRGSGLPPEQYF. CDR3 sequence (DNA): TGTGCCAGCAGCTCCCGGGGTAGCGGGCTCCCCCCCGAGCAGTACTTC.

To note about this clonotype: Just one base apart from a much larger clone, this may be a read error. The rearrangement links TRBV12-3 or TRBV12-4 to TRBJ2-5; TRBD2 is a possible D gene (6 bases). The CDR3 contains 15 residues. The ends were cut back, 7 bases at V and 1 base at J, with 16 bases in the middle. The DNA of the CDR3 is TGTGCCAGCAATTCCTTGCGGGACCGCCAAGAGACCCAGTACTTC. It is translated as CASNSLRDRQETQYF.

To note about this clonotype: A much larger clone differs by one base, so this may be a read error. The chain combines TRBV6-6 with TRBJ2-4; the match to TRBD2 covers 10 bases. The last part of the DNA fits TRBJ2-5 better; the J call may be wrong. This CDR3 contains 13 residues. Germline CDR1 reads MNHNY; CDR2 reads SVGAGI (reference sequence). The CDR3 DNA reads TGTGTCAGCAGTGGGACTAGCGTAGAGACCCAGTACTTC. This sequence encodes CVSSGTSVETQYF.

The chain uses TRBV7-9 and TRBJ2-7, with no clear D. Germline loops: CDR1 SEHNR, CDR2 FQNEAQ (reference sequence). The CDR3 runs to 14 residues. V was shortened by 1 base and J by 4 bases, with 11 bases between the two germline ends. The CDR3, as DNA: TGTGCCAGCAGCTTAGGAGGACGAAGATACGAGCAGTACTTC. Its translation: CASSLGGRRYEQYF.

This clonotype was found a few times. The J gene is TRBJ2-5, the V gene TRBV2; 8 bases map to TRBD2. The CDR3 totals 13 residues. Germline trimming cut 7 bases from V and 1 base from J; bases unmatched to any gene: 2. Germline assignment: CDR1 SNHLY and CDR2 FYNNEI. As DNA, the CDR3 is TGTGCCAGCAAACGGGGGGGCCAAGAGACCCAGTACTTC. Translated: CASKRGGQETQYF.

This clonotype was detected ten times or more. This chain uses TRBV20-1 with TRBJ2-5; tentatively, D is TRBD2 (6 bases). The CDR3 extends over 16 amino acids. Germline loops: CDR1 DFQATT, CDR2 SNEGSKA (reference sequence). The germline V and J ends were trimmed by 6 bases and 1 base, with 21 bases remaining between them. CDR3 coding DNA: TGCAGTGCAGAGGGAACTAGCCAAACGGCCCAAGAGACCCAGTACTTC. Translated: CSAEGTSQTAQETQYF.

The chain combines TRBV20-1 with TRBJ1-5; 11 positions match TRBD1. Germline assignment: CDR1 DFQATT and CDR2 SNEGSKA (reference sequence). This CDR3 contains 16 residues. V lost 0 bases, J lost 4 bases, and 5 bases stayed unmatched. CDR3 loop: CSARDAGQGGNQPQHF. Here the CDR3 DNA reads TGCAGTGCTAGAGATGCGGGACAGGGGGGGAATCAGCCCCAGCATTTT.

This clonotype was seen more than once but under ten times. The V and J genes are TRBV27 and TRBJ2-7; 7 positions agree with TRBD1. This CDR3 contains 16 residues. The trim removed 6 bases at V and 0 bases at J, leaving 11 bases unmatched. Germline lookup yields CDR1 MNHEY and CDR2 SMNVEV (reference sequence). The CDR3 DNA sequence: TGTGCCAGCAGCCGTTACGGACAGGCCAGCTCCTACGAGCAGTACTTC. This gives the protein CASSRYGQASSYEQYF.

Regarding this clonotype: Possible read error: a much larger clone is one base away. The rearrangement joins TRBV29-1 to TRBJ2-6, with a possible D match to TRBD1 (5 bases). Per germline, CDR1 SQVTM and CDR2 ANQGSEA. There are 13 residues in the CDR3. DNA of the CDR3: TGCAGCGTTGGCCTGGCTGGGGCCAACGTCCGGACTTTC. Its protein is CSVGLAGANVRTF.

The chain combines TRBV28 with TRBJ1-5; D ambiguous. Between the trimmed V and J ends, which lost 6 bases and 5 bases, there was a span of 14 bases. From germline, CDR1 is MDHEN and CDR2 SYDVKM. CDR3 length: 14 residues. The CDR3 is CASSTSADYQPQHF. The CDR3 nucleotides read TGTGCCAGCAGCACTTCGGCGGACTATCAGCCCCAGCATTTT.

The CDR3 DNA follows: TGCAGTGCTAATCCGGGACAGGGGACAGATACGCAGTATTTT. It is translated as CSANPGQGTDTQYF. This chain joins TRBV20-1 and TRBJ2-3, with 10 bases aligning to TRBD1. The CDR3 spans 14 residues. J was trimmed by 3 bases and V by 4 bases; bases with no gene match: 4. Germline assignment: CDR1 DFQATT and CDR2 SNEGSKA (reference sequence).